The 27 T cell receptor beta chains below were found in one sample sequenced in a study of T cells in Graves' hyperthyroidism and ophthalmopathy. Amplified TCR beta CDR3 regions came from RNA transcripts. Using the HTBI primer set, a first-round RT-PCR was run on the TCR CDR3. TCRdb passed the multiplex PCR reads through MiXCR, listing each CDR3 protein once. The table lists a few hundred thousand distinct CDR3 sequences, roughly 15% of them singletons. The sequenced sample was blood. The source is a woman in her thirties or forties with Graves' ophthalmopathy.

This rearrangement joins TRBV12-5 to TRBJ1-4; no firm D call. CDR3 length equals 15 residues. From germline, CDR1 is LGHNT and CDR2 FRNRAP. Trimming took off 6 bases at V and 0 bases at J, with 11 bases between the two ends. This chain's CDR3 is CASGPPGPTNEKLFF. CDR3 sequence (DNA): TGTGCTAGTGGACCGCCAGGCCCAACTAATGAAAAACTGTTTTTT.

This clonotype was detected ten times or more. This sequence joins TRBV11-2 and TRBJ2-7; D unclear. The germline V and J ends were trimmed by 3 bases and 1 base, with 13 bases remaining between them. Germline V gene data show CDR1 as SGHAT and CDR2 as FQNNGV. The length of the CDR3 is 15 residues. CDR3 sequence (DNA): TGTGCCAGCAGCTTGTCACGAGTGGAATCCTACGAGCAGTACTTC. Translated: CASSLSRVESYEQYF.

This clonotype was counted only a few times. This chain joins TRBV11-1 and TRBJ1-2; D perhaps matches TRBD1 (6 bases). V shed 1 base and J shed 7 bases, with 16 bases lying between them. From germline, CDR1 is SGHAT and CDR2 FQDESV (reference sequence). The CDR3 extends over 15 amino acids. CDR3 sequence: CASSLDHREAGGYTF. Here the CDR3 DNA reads TGTGCCAGCAGCTTAGACCACAGGGAGGCTGGTGGCTACACCTTC.

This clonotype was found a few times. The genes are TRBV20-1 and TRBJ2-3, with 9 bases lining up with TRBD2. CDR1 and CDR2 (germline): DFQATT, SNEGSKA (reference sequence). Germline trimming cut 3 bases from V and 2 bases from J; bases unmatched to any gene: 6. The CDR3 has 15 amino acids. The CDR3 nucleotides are TGCAGTGCTAGTTTGGCGGGAGGGTACACAGATACGCAGTATTTT. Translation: CSASLAGGYTDTQYF.

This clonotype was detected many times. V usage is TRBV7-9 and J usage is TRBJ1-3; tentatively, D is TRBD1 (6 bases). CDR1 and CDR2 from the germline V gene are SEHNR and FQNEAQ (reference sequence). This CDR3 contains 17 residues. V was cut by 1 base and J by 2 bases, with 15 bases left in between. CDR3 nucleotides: TGTGCCAGCAGCTTAGAACAGGGAATGGTCCCTGGAAACACCATATATTTT. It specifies CASSLEQGMVPGNTIYF.

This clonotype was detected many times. The CDR3 spells CASSLVRDRDPYEQYF. The CDR3 DNA follows: TGTGCCAGCAGTTTAGTCCGGGACAGGGACCCTTACGAGCAGTACTTC. The chain uses TRBV27 and TRBJ2-7; 9 nucleotides match TRBD1. The junction had 9 bases not matched to a gene; V was cut back by 2 bases and J by 4 bases. Germline V gives CDR1 MNHEY, CDR2 SMNVEV (reference sequence). The CDR3 is made up of 16 amino acids.

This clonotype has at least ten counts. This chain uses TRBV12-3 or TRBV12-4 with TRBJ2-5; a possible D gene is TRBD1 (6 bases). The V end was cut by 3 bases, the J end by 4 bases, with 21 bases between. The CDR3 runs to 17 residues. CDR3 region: CASSFSFRRRTVETQYF. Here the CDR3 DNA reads TGTGCCAGCAGTTTTAGTTTTCGTAGGAGGACAGTAGAGACCCAGTACTTC.

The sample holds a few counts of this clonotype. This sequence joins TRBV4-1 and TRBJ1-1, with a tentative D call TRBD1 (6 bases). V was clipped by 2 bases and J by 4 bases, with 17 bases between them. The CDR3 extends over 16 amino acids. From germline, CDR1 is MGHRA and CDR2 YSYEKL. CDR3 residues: CASSQSPHRVGTEAFF. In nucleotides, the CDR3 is TGCGCCAGCAGCCAAAGCCCTCACAGGGTTGGCACTGAAGCTTTCTTT.

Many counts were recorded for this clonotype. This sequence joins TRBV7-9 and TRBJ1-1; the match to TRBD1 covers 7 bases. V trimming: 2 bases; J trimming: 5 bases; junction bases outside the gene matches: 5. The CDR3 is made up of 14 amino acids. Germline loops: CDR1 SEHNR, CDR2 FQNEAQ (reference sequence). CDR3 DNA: TGTGCCAGCAGCTTACAGGGGGAAGGGACTGAAGCTTTCTTT. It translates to CASSLQGEGTEAFF. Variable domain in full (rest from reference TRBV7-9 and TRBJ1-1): DTGVSQNPRHKITKRGQNVTFRCDPISEHNRLYWYRQTLGQGPEFLTYFQNEAQLEKSRLLSDRFSAERPKGSFSTLEIQRTEQGDSAMYLCASSLQGEGTEAFFGQGTRLTVV.

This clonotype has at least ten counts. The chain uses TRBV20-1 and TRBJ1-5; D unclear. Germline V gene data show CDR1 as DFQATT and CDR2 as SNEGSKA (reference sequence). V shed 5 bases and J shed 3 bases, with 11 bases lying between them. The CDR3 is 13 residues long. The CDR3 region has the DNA TGCAGTGCTGGAGGGAAAGACAATCAGCCCCAGCATTTT. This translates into CSAGGKDNQPQHF.

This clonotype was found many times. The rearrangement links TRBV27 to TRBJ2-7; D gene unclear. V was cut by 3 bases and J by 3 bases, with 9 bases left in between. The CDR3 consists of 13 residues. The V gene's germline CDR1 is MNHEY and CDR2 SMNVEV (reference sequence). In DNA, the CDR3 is TGTGCCAGCAGTTTCGGCACTGGCTACGAGCAGTACTTC. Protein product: CASSFGTGYEQYF.

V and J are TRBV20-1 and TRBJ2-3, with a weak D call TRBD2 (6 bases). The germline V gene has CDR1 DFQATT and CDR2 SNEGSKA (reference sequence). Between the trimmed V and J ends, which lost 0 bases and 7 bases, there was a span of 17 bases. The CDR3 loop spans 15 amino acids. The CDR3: CSAREAQRVRNTQYF. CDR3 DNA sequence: TGCAGTGCTAGAGAGGCCCAGCGGGTTAGGAATACGCAGTATTTT.

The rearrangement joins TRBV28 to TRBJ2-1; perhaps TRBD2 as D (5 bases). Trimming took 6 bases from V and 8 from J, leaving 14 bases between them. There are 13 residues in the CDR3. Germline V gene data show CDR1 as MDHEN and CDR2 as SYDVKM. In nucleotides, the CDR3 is TGTGCCAGCAGCCTAACGGGGTTCCATGAGCAGTTCTTC. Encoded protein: CASSLTGFHEQFF.

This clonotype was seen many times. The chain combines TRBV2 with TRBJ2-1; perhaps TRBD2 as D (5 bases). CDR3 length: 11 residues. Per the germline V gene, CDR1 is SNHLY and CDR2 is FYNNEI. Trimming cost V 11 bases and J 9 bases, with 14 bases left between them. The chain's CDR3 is CAGKEEVEQFF. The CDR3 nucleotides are TGTGCCGGAAAGGAGGAGGTTGAGCAGTTCTTC.

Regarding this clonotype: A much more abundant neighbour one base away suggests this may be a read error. The CDR3 region has the DNA TGTGCCACCGGTGGCATCTATGGCTACACCTTC. Translation gives CATGGIYGYTF. V is TRBV24-1 and J is TRBJ1-2, with D hard to call. The V and J ends lost 9 bases and 4 bases respectively, with 8 bases between them. The CDR3 runs 11 residues. The germline gives CDR1 KGHDR, CDR2 SFDVKD.

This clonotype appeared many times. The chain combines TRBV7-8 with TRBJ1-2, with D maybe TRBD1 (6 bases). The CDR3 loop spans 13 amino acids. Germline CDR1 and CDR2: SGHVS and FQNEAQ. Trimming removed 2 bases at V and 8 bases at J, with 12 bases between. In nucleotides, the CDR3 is TGTGCCAGCAGCTTAACAGGGTTAGGCGGCTACACCTTC. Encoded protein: CASSLTGLGGYTF.

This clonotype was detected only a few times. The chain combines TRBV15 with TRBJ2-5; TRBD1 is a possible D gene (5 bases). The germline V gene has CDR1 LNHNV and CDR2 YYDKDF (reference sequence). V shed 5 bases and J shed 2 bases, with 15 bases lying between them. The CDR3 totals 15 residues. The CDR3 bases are TGTGCCACCAGCGGCGCAACGGACAAACAAGAGACCCAGTACTTC. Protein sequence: CATSGATDKQETQYF.

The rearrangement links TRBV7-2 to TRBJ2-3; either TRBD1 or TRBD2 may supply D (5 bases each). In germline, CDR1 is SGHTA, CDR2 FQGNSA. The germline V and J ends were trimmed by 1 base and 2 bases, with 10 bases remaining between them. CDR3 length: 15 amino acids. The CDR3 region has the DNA TGTGCCAGCAGCTTAGTCACGGGGCCCACAGATACGCAGTATTTT. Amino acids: CASSLVTGPTDTQYF.

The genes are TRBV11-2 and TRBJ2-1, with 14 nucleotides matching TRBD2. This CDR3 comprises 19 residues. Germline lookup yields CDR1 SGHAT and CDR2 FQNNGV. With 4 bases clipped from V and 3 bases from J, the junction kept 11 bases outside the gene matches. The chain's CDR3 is CASSSSGTSGGPIYNEQFF. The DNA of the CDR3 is TGTGCCAGCAGCTCTTCCGGGACTAGCGGGGGCCCTATCTACAATGAGCAGTTCTTC.

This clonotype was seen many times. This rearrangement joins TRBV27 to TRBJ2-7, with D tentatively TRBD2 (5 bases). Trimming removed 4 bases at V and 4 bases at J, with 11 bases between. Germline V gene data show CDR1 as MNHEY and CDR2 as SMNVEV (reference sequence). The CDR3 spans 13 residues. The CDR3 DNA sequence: TGTGCCAGCAGTTGGCGACCGGGGTACGAGCAGTACTTC. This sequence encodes CASSWRPGYEQYF.

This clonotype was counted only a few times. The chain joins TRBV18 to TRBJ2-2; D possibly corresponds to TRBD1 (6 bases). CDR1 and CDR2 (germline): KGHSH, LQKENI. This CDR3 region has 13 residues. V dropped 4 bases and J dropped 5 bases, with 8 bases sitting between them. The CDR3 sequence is CASSQDRTGELFF. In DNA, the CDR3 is TGTGCCAGCTCACAAGACAGGACCGGGGAGCTGTTTTTT.

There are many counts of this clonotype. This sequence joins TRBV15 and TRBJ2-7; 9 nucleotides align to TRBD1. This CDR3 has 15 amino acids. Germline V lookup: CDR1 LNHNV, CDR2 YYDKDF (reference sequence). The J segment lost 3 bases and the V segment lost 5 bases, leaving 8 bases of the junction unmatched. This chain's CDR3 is CATSGEQGADYEQYF. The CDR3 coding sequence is TGTGCCACCAGCGGCGAACAGGGGGCCGACTACGAGCAGTACTTC.

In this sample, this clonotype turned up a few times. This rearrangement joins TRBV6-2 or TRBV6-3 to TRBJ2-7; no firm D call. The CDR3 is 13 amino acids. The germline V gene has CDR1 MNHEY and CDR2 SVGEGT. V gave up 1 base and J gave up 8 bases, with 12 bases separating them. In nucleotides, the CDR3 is TGTGCCAGCAGTTACTTCCAGGCTGGGCAGCAGTACTTC. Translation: CASSYFQAGQQYF.

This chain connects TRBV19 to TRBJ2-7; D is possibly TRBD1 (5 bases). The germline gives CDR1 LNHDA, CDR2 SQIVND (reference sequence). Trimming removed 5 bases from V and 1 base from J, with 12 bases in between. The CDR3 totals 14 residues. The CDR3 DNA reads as TGTGCCAGTAGTTCCCAGGGTGTTTCCTACGAGCAGTACTTC. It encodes CASSSQGVSYEQYF.

The CDR3 is CASSQAMNGYTF. In DNA form, the CDR3 reads TGTGCCAGCAGCCAAGCTATGAATGGCTACACCTTC. The V and J genes are TRBV3-1 and TRBJ1-2; no firm D call. Germline assignment: CDR1 LGHDT and CDR2 YNNKEL (reference sequence). This CDR3 region has 12 residues. The germline V and J ends were trimmed by 1 base and 6 bases, with 6 bases remaining between them.

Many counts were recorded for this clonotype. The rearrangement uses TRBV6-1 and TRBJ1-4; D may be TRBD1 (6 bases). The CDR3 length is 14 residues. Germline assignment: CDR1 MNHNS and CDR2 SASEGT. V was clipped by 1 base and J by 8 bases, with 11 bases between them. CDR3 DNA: TGTGCCAGCAGTGAAGAAAGCAGGGGCGAAAAACTGTTTTTT. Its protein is CASSEESRGEKLFF.

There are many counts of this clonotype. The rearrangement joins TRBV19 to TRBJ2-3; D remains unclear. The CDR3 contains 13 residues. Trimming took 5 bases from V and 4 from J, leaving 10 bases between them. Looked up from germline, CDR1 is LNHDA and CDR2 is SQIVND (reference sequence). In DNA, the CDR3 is TGTGCCAGTAGTGAAGGAGCGCCAGATACGCAGTATTTT. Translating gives CASSEGAPDTQYF.